This T cell receptor beta chain was observed in a study of STAT5B mutations in CD4+ large granular lymphocyte leukemia. Assay used: immunoSEQ multiplex PCR; TCRdb lists only in-frame clones, some missing. The table records about 31,000 clones, roughly 70% of them present only once. Germline V gene sequence: CDR1 SQVTM, CDR2 ANQGSEA. This CDR3 is 13 amino acids long. This TCR was recovered from a human donor in good health. Sequencing was performed on CD4+ T cells from blood buffy coats. The genes are TRBV29-1 and TRBJ1-4; 7 nucleotides match TRBD1. CDR3 sequence (DNA): TGCGCCACAACGCACAGGGGCAATGAAAAACTGTTTTTT. Its protein is CATTHRGNEKLFF.